This T cell receptor (beta chain) was captured by sequencing in a study of blood T cell repertoires in COVID-19. Trimming cost V 3 bases and J 3 bases, with 12 bases left between them. This CDR3 comprises 15 residues. CDR1 is SGHVS and CDR2 is FQNEAQ in the germline V gene. Under the authors' procedure: Amplification of reference gene primers was used by the study to estimate nucleated cell counts. Assay used: immunoSEQ multiplex PCR; TCRdb lists only in-frame clones, some missing. That table furnishes V, J and clone size, whereas the DNA furnished D and trimming. The profile shows approximately 210,000 clones, around four fifths of them singletons. In this sample, this clone turned up once.

The origin of this receptor is a human donor in a cohort sampled during active COVID-19. Sequenced: peripheral blood. The V and J genes are TRBV7-8 and TRBJ1-5; D is perhaps TRBD1 (6 bases). The CDR3 region has the DNA TGTGCCAGCAGCTTCGGCACAGGGACCAATCAGCCCCAGCATTTT. It is translated as CASSFGTGTNQPQHF. Full variable domain (rest looked up from reference TRBV7-8 and TRBJ1-5): GAGVSQSPRYKVAKRGQDVALRCDPISGHVSLFWYQQALGQGPEFLTYFQNEAQLDKSGLPSDRFFAERPEGSVSTLKIQRTQQEDSAVYLCASSFGTGTNQPQHFGDGTRLSIL.